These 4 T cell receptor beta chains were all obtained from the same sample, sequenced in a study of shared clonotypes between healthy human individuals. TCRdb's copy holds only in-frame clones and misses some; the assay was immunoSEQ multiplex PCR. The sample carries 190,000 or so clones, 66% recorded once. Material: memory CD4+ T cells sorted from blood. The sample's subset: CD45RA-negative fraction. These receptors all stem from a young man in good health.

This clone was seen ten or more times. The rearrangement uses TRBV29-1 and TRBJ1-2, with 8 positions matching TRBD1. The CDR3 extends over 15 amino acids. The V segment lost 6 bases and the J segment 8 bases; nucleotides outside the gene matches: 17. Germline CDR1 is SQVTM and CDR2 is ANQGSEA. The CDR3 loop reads CSVAERTGSRGGYTF. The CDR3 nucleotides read TGCAGCGTGGCGGAAAGGACAGGGAGCCGAGGCGGCTACACCTTC.

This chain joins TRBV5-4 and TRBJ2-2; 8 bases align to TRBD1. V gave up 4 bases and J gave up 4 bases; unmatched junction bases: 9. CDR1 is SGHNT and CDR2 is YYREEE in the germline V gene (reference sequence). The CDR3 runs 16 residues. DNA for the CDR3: TGTGCCAGCAGCGCTCAGGGGGCCGGGGGCACCGGGGAGCTGTTTTTT. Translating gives CASSAQGAGGTGELFF.

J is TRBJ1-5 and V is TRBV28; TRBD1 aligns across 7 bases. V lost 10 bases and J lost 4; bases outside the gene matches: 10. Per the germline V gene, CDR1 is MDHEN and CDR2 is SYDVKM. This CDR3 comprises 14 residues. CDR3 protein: CATHVGQANQPQHF. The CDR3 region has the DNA TGTGCCACCCATGTAGGACAGGCGAATCAGCCCCAGCATTTT.

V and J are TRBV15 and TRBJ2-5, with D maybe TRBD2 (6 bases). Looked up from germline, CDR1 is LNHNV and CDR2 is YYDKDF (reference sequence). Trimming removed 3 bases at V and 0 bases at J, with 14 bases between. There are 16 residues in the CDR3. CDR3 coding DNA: TGTGCCACCAGCAGGGCTACGGGGAGGTACCAAGAGACCCAGTACTTC. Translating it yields CATSRATGRYQETQYF.